These 27 T cell receptor beta chains were sequenced from one sample in a study of cytomegalovirus exposure and HLA in healthy donors (dated by TCRdb to about 2017). Libraries were constructed by the immunoSEQ multiplex PCR assay. The multiplex PCR relied on a mix of 60 forward primers for TCR Vbeta segments and 13 reverse primers for TCR Jbeta segments. TCRdb limited this immuneACCESS table to in-frame rearrangements with V and J called. A share of clones is missing; checked studies link under half to unresolved V genes, and the rest is unexplained. This sample lists around 110,000 clones; over 70% were detected once. The ten top clones hold about 0.8% of the sample. Sequencing input: PBMCs. The receptor set was obtained from a boy younger than 18 in good health and CMV-seronegative.

This sequence joins TRBV5-4 and TRBJ2-3; D is perhaps TRBD1 (6 bases). This CDR3 is built from 14 residues. Germline V gene lookup returns CDR1 SGHNT and CDR2 YYREEE (reference sequence). V lost 2 bases to trimming and J lost 2 bases, with 9 bases between them. CDR3 sequence: CASSFQGTTDTQYF. The CDR3 nucleotides read TGTGCCAGCAGCTTTCAGGGGACCACAGATACGCAGTATTTT.

This clone was seen only a few times. The chain has TRBV5-1 and TRBJ2-3, with TRBD2 matching over 11 bases. V was clipped by 3 bases and J by 1 base; unmatched bases: 10. The CDR3 runs to 18 residues. Looked up from germline, CDR1 is SGHRS and CDR2 is YFSETQ. CDR3 sequence (DNA): TGCGCCAGCAGCTCTACCGGGACTAGCGGTCCGGGCACAGATACGCAGTATTTT. Its protein product is CASSSTGTSGPGTDTQYF.

This clone appeared a single time. The CDR3 nucleotides read TGTGCCAGCAGCTCAGTACAGGCGAACTATGGCTACACCTTC. Amino acids: CASSSVQANYGYTF. This chain uses TRBV9 with TRBJ1-2; possible D gene TRBD1, 5 bases. Trimming removed 4 bases at V and 2 bases at J, with 12 bases between. Germline V lookup: CDR1 SGDLS, CDR2 YYNGEE. This CDR3 region has 14 residues.

This chain joins TRBV7-9 and TRBJ1-1; D call uncertain. V lost 2 bases and J 5 bases, leaving 9 bases between the germline ends. Germline CDR1 reads SEHNR; CDR2 reads FQNEAQ (reference sequence). The CDR3 contains 13 residues. In DNA form, the CDR3 reads TGTGCCAGCAGCTTATTCGGTGAGACTGAAGCTTTCTTT. As protein: CASSLFGETEAFF.

V and J are TRBV5-1 and TRBJ1-1; tentative D call: TRBD1 (6 bases). Germline values: CDR1 SGHRS, CDR2 YFSETQ. CDR3 size: 16 residues. Trimming pared 1 base from V and 3 bases from J, leaving 16 bases between. Here the CDR3 DNA reads TGCGCCAGCAGCTTGAAAACAGGGATGCAGTACACTGAAGCTTTCTTT. This sequence encodes CASSLKTGMQYTEAFF.

There are a few counts of this clone. The chain couples TRBV11-2 to TRBJ2-2, with D possibly being TRBD1 (6 bases). The CDR3 has 16 residues. V dropped 2 bases and J dropped 7 bases, with 17 bases sitting between them. Germline CDR1 reads SGHAT; CDR2 reads FQNNGV. This CDR3 reads CASSLRPGAWSGELFF. The DNA for the CDR3 is TGTGCCAGCAGCTTAAGGCCAGGGGCCTGGAGCGGGGAGCTGTTTTTT.

This clone was detected only a few times. The gene calls are TRBV30 and TRBJ1-5; weak D call: TRBD1 (6 bases). The V end was cut by 4 bases, the J end by 7 bases, with 17 bases between. The CDR3 totals 14 residues. The V gene's germline CDR1 is GTSNPN and CDR2 SVGIG (reference sequence). The CDR3, as DNA: TGTGCCTGGACCCCTTGGGGGGGCGCCCAGCCCCAGCATTTT. It yields the protein CAWTPWGGAQPQHF. Using reference TRBV30 and TRBJ1-5 for the parts outside the CDR3, the full variable domain is SQTIHQWPATLVQPVGSPLSLECTVEGTSNPNLYWYRQAAGRGLQLLFYSVGIGQISSEVPQNLSASRPQDRQFILSSKKLLLSDSGFYLCAWTPWGGAQPQHFGDGTRLSIL.

The chain uses TRBV6-6 and TRBJ2-7; no definite D call. Germline V gene sequence: CDR1 MNHNY, CDR2 SVGAGI (reference sequence). Trimming stripped 5 bases from V and 3 bases from J, with 8 bases between. The CDR3 length is 12 residues. DNA for the CDR3: TGTGCCAGCAGTCCCTTAAACTACGAGCAGTACTTC. Its translation is CASSPLNYEQYF.

The table lists this clone with a few counts. J is TRBJ1-1 and V is TRBV10-3; D ambiguous. V gave up 7 bases and J gave up 2 bases, with 8 bases separating them. Germline CDR1 and CDR2: ENHRY and SYGVKD. This CDR3 has 12 amino acids. The CDR3 DNA follows: TGTGCCATCACGAATACTAACACTGAAGCTTTCTTT. As protein: CAITNTNTEAFF.

The chain carries TRBV2 and TRBJ2-3; perhaps TRBD2 as D (6 bases). CDR3 length: 15 amino acids. Between the trimmed V and J ends, which lost 8 bases and 4 bases, there was a span of 19 bases. Per germline, CDR1 SNHLY and CDR2 FYNNEI. The CDR3 nucleotides are TGTGCCAGCGGTAGACTAGGTTGGAAACCAGATACGCAGTATTTT. Translation gives CASGRLGWKPDTQYF.

The chain carries TRBV2 and TRBJ2-3; D remains unclear. Germline CDR1 is SNHLY and CDR2 is FYNNEI. This CDR3 is 21 amino acids long. V lost 0 bases and J 0 bases, leaving 25 bases between the germline ends. The DNA of the CDR3 is TGTGCCAGCAGTGAAGCGGTCGTGTATGAGGTAACACACTCTAGCACAGATACGCAGTATTTT. Translated: CASSEAVVYEVTHSSTDTQYF.

The chain recombines TRBV11-3 with TRBJ2-3; D is unresolved. The CDR3 consists of 15 residues. CDR1 is SGHNT, CDR2 YENEEA, per germline. V lost 4 bases and J 1 base, leaving 12 bases between the germline ends. The CDR3 bases are TGTGCCAGCAGCTACAAGACAAGCCGCACAGATACGCAGTATTTT. The encoded protein is CASSYKTSRTDTQYF. The full variable domain, its missing parts supplied by reference TRBV11-3 and TRBJ2-3, is EAGVVQSPRYKIIEKKQPVAFWCNPISGHNTLYWYLQNLGQGPELLIRYENEEAVDDSQLPKDRFSAERLKGVDSTLKIQPAELGDSAVYLCASSYKTSRTDTQYFGPGTRLTVL.

The chain recombines TRBV7-9 with TRBJ1-1; D may be TRBD1 (6 bases). This CDR3 has 14 amino acids. Germline loops: CDR1 SEHNR, CDR2 FQNEAQ (reference sequence). Deletions cut 5 bases from V and 4 bases from J, with 14 bases between. This chain's CDR3 is CASSARGGATEAFF. CDR3 DNA sequence: TGTGCCAGCAGCGCCCGGGGGGGGGCCACTGAAGCTTTCTTT.

The chain recombines TRBV19 with TRBJ2-7; D perhaps matches TRBD1 (5 bases). Deletions cut 0 bases from V and 2 bases from J, with 11 bases between. The CDR3 runs to 15 residues. Germline CDR1 and CDR2: LNHDA and SQIVND (reference sequence). This CDR3 reads CASSIDAAGTYEQYF. The CDR3 region has the DNA TGTGCCAGTAGTATAGATGCCGCAGGGACCTACGAGCAGTACTTC.

This chain joins TRBV29-1 and TRBJ2-7; TRBD1 matches at 7 bases. This CDR3 has 13 residues. Germline trimming cut 6 bases from V and 2 bases from J; bases unmatched to any gene: 7. CDR1 SQVTM and CDR2 ANQGSEA come from the germline V gene. The CDR3 DNA follows: TGCAGCGTCAGTCAGGGGGACCCCTACGAGCAGTACTTC. Protein: CSVSQGDPYEQYF.

This clone was seen just once. The chain links TRBV6-5 to TRBJ2-7; D is unresolved. CDR1 and CDR2 from the germline V gene are MNHEY and SVGAGI. Deletions cut 0 bases from V and 3 bases from J, with 9 bases between. This CDR3 has 14 amino acids. This CDR3 is CASSYSAESYEQYF. For the CDR3, the DNA is TGTGCCAGCAGTTACTCGGCGGAGAGCTACGAGCAGTACTTC.

This CDR3 is CAWSEKGGQPQHF. CDR3 coding DNA: TGTGCCTGGAGTGAAAAAGGGGGTCAGCCCCAGCATTTT. The genes are TRBV30 and TRBJ1-5, with D maybe TRBD1 (6 bases). CDR3 length: 13 residues. Trimming pared 1 base from V and 6 bases from J, leaving 10 bases between. Germline-derived CDR1 and CDR2 are GTSNPN and SVGIG (reference sequence).

The V and J genes are TRBV7-9 and TRBJ2-1; 13 bases align to TRBD2. CDR1 is SEHNR, CDR2 FQNEAQ, per germline (reference sequence). The CDR3 loop spans 16 amino acids. V lost 5 bases and J lost 7; bases outside the gene matches: 8. CDR3 sequence reads: CASSRPGLAGWNEQFF. The CDR3 nucleotides read TGTGCCAGCAGCAGACCGGGACTAGCGGGATGGAATGAGCAGTTCTTC. Based on the CDR3 plus reference TRBV7-9 and TRBJ2-1, the full variable domain is DTGVSQNPRHKITKRGQNVTFRCDPISEHNRLYWYRQTLGQGPEFLTYFQNEAQLEKSRLLSDRFSAERPKGSFSTLEIQRTEQGDSAMYLCASSRPGLAGWNEQFFGPGTRLTVL.

This clone was observed a few times. This CDR3 is missing its conserved last phenylalanine or tryptophan, likely due to a read error. The J gene is TRBJ1-1, the V gene TRBV6-6; D is unresolved. V was clipped by 10 bases and J by 1 base, with 10 bases between them. This CDR3 is built from 12 residues. CDR1 and CDR2 (germline): MNHNY, SVGAGI (reference sequence). The CDR3 nucleotides read TGTGCCACCTCCTCAGGGAACACTGAAGCTTTCGTT. This encodes CATSSGNTEAFV.

Notes on this clone: The conserved final phenylalanine or tryptophan is absent from the CDR3, which likely points to a read error. The chain carries TRBV6-5 and TRBJ2-3; D uncertain. The germline CDR1 and CDR2 sequences are MNHEY and SVGAGI. The ends were cut back, 5 bases at V and 1 base at J, with 13 bases in the middle. CDR3 length: 15 residues. CDR3 residues: CASSVLSAGTDTQYV. The CDR3 DNA is TGTGCCAGCAGTGTTCTGTCCGCCGGCACAGATACGCAGTATGTT.

This chain connects TRBV5-4 to TRBJ1-1, with D possibly being TRBD1 (6 bases). CDR1 and CDR2 (germline): SGHNT, YYREEE (reference sequence). The V gene lost 0 bases and the J gene lost 0 bases, with 12 bases spanning the gap. This CDR3 comprises 16 residues. CDR3 nucleotide sequence: TGTGCCAGCAGCTTGGAGGGGGTTCCCATGAACACTGAAGCTTTCTTT. Translating it yields CASSLEGVPMNTEAFF.

The chain employs TRBV5-1 and TRBJ1-1, with 7 bases fitting TRBD1. Trimming cost V 2 bases and J 1 base; bases outside gene matches: 8. Germline lookup yields CDR1 SGHRS and CDR2 YFSETQ. The CDR3 consists of 16 residues. CDR3 DNA sequence: TGCGCCAGCAGCTTAGACCCCAGGGGGAGGAACACTGAAGCTTTCTTT. It is translated as CASSLDPRGRNTEAFF.

CDR3 in DNA: TGCGCCAGCAGTCCCGGGGTGTTGAGCAATCAGCCCCAGCATTTT. Its protein is CASSPGVLSNQPQHF. The chain links TRBV5-1 to TRBJ1-5; D ambiguous. This CDR3 region has 15 residues. V was cut by 5 bases and J by 1 base, with 13 bases left in between. Germline V lookup: CDR1 SGHRS, CDR2 YFSETQ. Based on the CDR3 plus reference TRBV5-1 and TRBJ1-5, the full variable domain is KAGVTQTPRYLIKTRGQQVTLSCSPISGHRSVSWYQQTPGQGLQFLFEYFSETQRNKGNFPGRFSGRQFSNSRSEMNVSTLELGDSALYLCASSPGVLSNQPQHFGDGTRLSIL.

Only a few counts were recorded for this clone. The chain has TRBV10-3 and TRBJ2-5, with D tentatively TRBD1 (6 bases). The CDR3 is made up of 14 amino acids. CDR1 ENHRY and CDR2 SYGVKD come from the germline V gene. V was trimmed by 5 bases and J by 4 bases, leaving 14 bases between them. In nucleotides, the CDR3 is TGTGCCATCAGTAACAGGGCGTCGGGAGAGACCCAGTACTTC. This encodes CAISNRASGETQYF.

The rearrangement links TRBV7-8 to TRBJ1-1; the D gene is possibly TRBD1 (6 bases). From germline, CDR1 is SGHVS and CDR2 FQNEAQ. Trimming stripped 5 bases from V and 0 bases from J, with 19 bases between. This CDR3 has 17 residues. The CDR3 sequence is CASSPNIPGHLNTEAFF. The DNA of the CDR3 is TGTGCCAGCAGCCCAAATATTCCGGGACACCTGAACACTGAAGCTTTCTTT.

V usage is TRBV6-5 and J usage is TRBJ2-1, with D tentatively TRBD1 (6 bases). The CDR3 contains 13 residues. The germline V gene has CDR1 MNHEY and CDR2 SVGAGI. Deletions cut 8 bases from V and 9 bases from J, with 17 bases between. This chain's CDR3 is CASLVGASGEQFF. CDR3 nucleotides: TGTGCCAGCTTAGTGGGGGCCTCGGGTGAGCAGTTCTTC.

V gene TRBV28 combines with J gene TRBJ1-2; 9 bases fit TRBD1. The CDR3 contains 13 residues. CDR1 is MDHEN, CDR2 SYDVKM, per germline. Trimming took 7 bases from V and 8 from J; bases not matched to a gene: 8. The CDR3 DNA is TGTGCCAGCATGGGACAGGGATTGGTCGGCTACACCTTC. This encodes CASMGQGLVGYTF.